These T cell receptor beta chains were read from a single sample in a study of PD-1 blockade in classical Hodgkin lymphoma. Profiling relied on immunoSEQ multiplex PCR, and the TCRdb table lists in-frame clones only, not all of them. This table holds tens of thousands of clones, about nine tenths found once. The input for sequencing was peripheral blood mononuclear cells (PBMCs), taken at baseline. These receptors were collected from a human donor with classical Hodgkin lymphoma. The CDR3 runs from the conserved cysteine through the conserved F or W. A D gene is named only where the DNA matches it firmly. The size of a clone is reported for some rows only, either as once, few or many, or as a class for expanded clones.

D gene,clone size,J gene,V gene,CDR3 DNA,CDR3 protein
NA,once,TRBJ1-1,TRBV19,TGTGCCAGTAGTATAAGGGAAATAACTGAAGCTTTCTTT,CASSIREITEAFF
NA,NA,TRBJ1-1,TRBV19,TGTGCCAGTAGTGTATCTATGGGGAACACTGAAGCTTTCTTT,CASSVSMGNTEAFF
NA,few,TRBJ1-2,TRBV4-2,TGTGCCAGCAGCCAAGGCCAACAAGAGACGGGGGGCTACACCTTC,CASSQGQQETGGYTF
NA,NA,TRBJ1-2,TRBV5-6,TGTGCCAGCAGCCGCCCGGGACGGAACTATGGCTACACCTTC,CASSRPGRNYGYTF
NA,NA,TRBJ2-7,TRBV7-6,TGTGCCAGCAGCTTAGACCCACTTGGTGACTACGAGCAGTACTTC,CASSLDPLGDYEQYF
TRBD1,NA,TRBJ1-5,TRBV13,TGTGCCAGCAGCTTAGGCTGGACAGGGGATGGGTTAGGTCAGCCCCAGCATTTT,CASSLGWTGDGLGQPQHF
NA,NA,TRBJ2-3,TRBV29-1,TGCAGCGTTGAGGGGCGGGGACGATTTACAGATACGCAGTATTTT,CSVEGRGRFTDTQYF
NA,NA,TRBJ2-7,TRBV7-2,TGTGCCAGCAGCCTCACAGCCCGCGAGCAGTACTTC,CASSLTAREQYF
TRBD1,NA,TRBJ1-2,TRBV30,TGTGCCTGGAGTGCTAAATTACAGGGGGACTATGGCTACACCTTC,CAWSAKLQGDYGYTF
TRBD1,NA,TRBJ1-6,TRBV5-4,TGTGCCAGCAGCTTAAATACCGGGACAGGGGACTCACCCCTCCACTTT,CASSLNTGTGDSPLHF
NA,NA,TRBJ1-5,TRBV7-6,TGTGCCAGCAGCTTAGAGGCCCCGTATCAGCTCCAGCATTTT,CASSLEAPYQLQHF
TRBD2,NA,TRBJ2-1,TRBV7-3,TGTGCCAGCAGCTTAAGAGGGACTAACTCCTACAATGAGCAGTTCTTC,CASSLRGTNSYNEQFF
TRBD1,once,TRBJ2-3,TRBV28,TGTGCCAGCAGCCCCGCGGACAGGCTAAGCACAGATACGCAGTATTTT,CASSPADRLSTDTQYF
NA,NA,TRBJ2-7,TRBV5-1,TGCGCCAGCAGCTTCGAACAGGCCTACGAGCAGTACTTC,CASSFEQAYEQYF
NA,NA,TRBJ1-3,TRBV19,TGTGCCAGTAGTGTCCTCCGGGGCCCTGGAAACACCATATATTTT,CASSVLRGPGNTIYF
NA,NA,TRBJ1-1,TRBV5-6,TGTGCCAGCAGCTTGGCCCACACCATCAGGGTAGGAGGTAGTACTGAAGCTTTCTTT,CASSLAHTIRVGGSTEAFF
TRBD2,NA,TRBJ2-7,TRBV7-9,TGTGCCAGCAGGGGGGAGGGATACGAGCAGTACTTC,CASRGEGYEQYF
NA,NA,TRBJ2-3,TRBV28,TGTGCCAGCAGCCCCCCAACAGGGAGAAGCACAGATACGCAGTATTTT,CASSPPTGRSTDTQYF
NA,NA,TRBJ1-1,TRBV4-3,TGCGCCAGCAGCCAAGAATCGTTCGTGAACACTGAAGCTTTCTTT,CASSQESFVNTEAFF
TRBD1,NA,TRBJ1-5,TRBV6-5,TGTGCCAGCACCCGTGACAGGGATAGCAATCAGCCCCAGCATTTT,CASTRDRDSNQPQHF
TRBD1,NA,TRBJ1-2,TRBV7-9,TGTGCCAGCAGCTTAGGTGCAGGGGGCTATGGCTACACCTTC,CASSLGAGGYGYTF
TRBD1,NA,TRBJ2-7,TRBV4-3,TGCGCCAGCAGCCAAACCCCGGGACAGGGAGGCTACGAGCAGTACTTC,CASSQTPGQGGYEQYF
TRBD1,NA,TRBJ1-1,TRBV7-2,TGTGCCAGCAGCTATGGGGACAGGTTTAGCGACACTGAAGCTTTCTTT,CASSYGDRFSDTEAFF
NA,NA,TRBJ2-1,TRBV7-2,TGTGCCAGCAGCTCGGGTAATCTGTTAGTGAGGGGGAACTACAATGAGCAGTTCTTC,CASSSGNLLVRGNYNEQFF
TRBD1,NA,TRBJ2-7,TRBV15,TGTGCCACCAGCGGGGACAGGTATCGCAACGAGCAGTACTTC,CATSGDRYRNEQYF
TRBD1,NA,TRBJ2-7,TRBV4-3,TGCGCCAGCAGCACAGACAGGGGCCGCGAGCAGTACTTC,CASSTDRGREQYF
NA,once,TRBJ1-4,TRBV4-3,TGCGCCACCAGGGATGCAACTAATGAAAAACTGTTTTTT,CATRDATNEKLFF
NA,few,TRBJ1-1,TRBV28,TGTGCCAGCTTCGGCTACCAGAGCACTGAAGCTTTCTTT,CASFGYQSTEAFF
TRBD2,NA,TRBJ2-3,TRBV6-4,TGTGCCAGCAGTAACCTAGCGGGGACAGATACGCAGTATTTT,CASSNLAGTDTQYF
NA,NA,TRBJ1-3,TRBV9,TGTGCCAGCAGCGCCACAACGTCCCCTGGAAACACCATATATTTT,CASSATTSPGNTIYF
NA,NA,TRBJ1-2,TRBV12-5,TGTGCTAGTGGTTTGGTACTTACAGTTAGTAACTATGGCTACACCTTC,CASGLVLTVSNYGYTF
NA,NA,TRBJ2-7,TRBV6-8,TGTGCCAGCAGTGGAGGGGGGGGCCATTCCTACGAGCAGTACTTC,CASSGGGGHSYEQYF
NA,NA,TRBJ1-6,TRBV2,TGTGCCAGCAGCCCTTTGGGAAATAATAATTCACCCCTCCACTTT,CASSPLGNNNSPLHF
NA,NA,TRBJ2-4,TRBV19,TGTGCCAGTAGTATAGACGGGGCCAGGGCAAACATTCAGTACTTC,CASSIDGARANIQYF
NA,NA,TRBJ2-7,TRBV7-2,TGTGCCAGCAGCTTAGATCTAGGGACCGACGAGCAGTACTTC,CASSLDLGTDEQYF
NA,NA,TRBJ2-7,TRBV6-1,TGTGCCAGCAGCGGAACTATCTCCTACGAGCAGTACTTC,CASSGTISYEQYF
TRBD1,NA,TRBJ2-3,TRBV11-2,TGTGCCAGCAGCTTATTGCCTGGGACAGGGTTCCTTAGCACAGATACGCAGTATTTT,CASSLLPGTGFLSTDTQYF
NA,NA,TRBJ1-5,TRBV7-9,TGTGCCAGCAGCCTGTCCTTGGCCGTCGGTAGTCAGCCCCAGCATTTT,CASSLSLAVGSQPQHF
NA,NA,TRBJ2-3,TRBV27,TGTGCCAGCAGCCCAAGCACAGATACGCAGTATTTT,CASSPSTDTQYF
NA,NA,TRBJ1-1,TRBV11-2,TGTGCCAGCAGCCCCCCTGTAGTTCGAGTTGAAGCTTTCTTT,CASSPPVVRVEAFF
NA,NA,TRBJ1-4,TRBV4-2,TGTGCCAGCAGCCAAGATTTTGGGGTTGAAAAACTGTTTTTT,CASSQDFGVEKLFF
TRBD1,NA,TRBJ1-1,TRBV5-1,TGCGCCAGCAGCGTCTCCGGGACAGGGGGCACTGAAGCTTTCTTT,CASSVSGTGGTEAFF
TRBD1,NA,TRBJ2-5,TRBV19,TGTGCCAGTAGTATAGATTCGGCAGGGGGCCTCCAAGAGACCCAGTACTTC,CASSIDSAGGLQETQYF
TRBD1,NA,TRBJ1-1,TRBV9,TGTGCCAGCAGCATCGGACAGGAATCTGAAGCTTTCTTT,CASSIGQESEAFF
NA,NA,TRBJ2-3,TRBV30,TGTGCCTGGAGTGCGAACAGGGAAATCGGTACGCAGTATTTT,CAWSANREIGTQYF
NA,NA,TRBJ2-7,TRBV7-2,TGTGCCAGCAGCTCCTCCCGGGACTGGTCCTACGAGCAGTACTTC,CASSSSRDWSYEQYF
NA,once,TRBJ1-5,TRBV28,TGTGCCAGCAGTTTATCGACAGGTTATAGCAATCAGCCCCAGCATTTT,CASSLSTGYSNQPQHF
NA,NA,TRBJ1-6,TRBV13,TGTGCCAGCAGCTTACAGGGCCGTAATTCACCCCTCCACTTT,CASSLQGRNSPLHF
NA,NA,TRBJ1-2,TRBV15,TGTGCCACCAGCAGAGATCTGGGTCCTCAAAACTATGGCTACACCTTC,CATSRDLGPQNYGYTF
NA,NA,TRBJ1-2,TRBV27,TGTGCCAGCAGTTTGAGCAGCAACTATGGCTACACCTTC,CASSLSSNYGYTF
NA,NA,TRBJ2-1,TRBV15,TGTGCCACCAGCAGACGGAGGGACTACAATGAGCAGTTCTTC,CATSRRRDYNEQFF
TRBD1,NA,TRBJ2-6,TRBV7-9,TGTGCCAGCAGAGGGACAGCTCTCTCTGGGGCCAACGTCCTGACTTTC,CASRGTALSGANVLTF
NA,once,TRBJ1-1,TRBV7-2,TGTGCCAGCAGCCGACAGGTCGGGAACACTGAAGCTTTCTTT,CASSRQVGNTEAFF
TRBD2,NA,TRBJ2-2,TRBV5-4,TGTGCCAGCAGCTTGGTTGGGACTAGCGTTAAGAACACCGGGGAGCTGTTTTTT,CASSLVGTSVKNTGELFF
TRBD1,once,TRBJ2-1,TRBV9,TGTGCCAGCAGCGCCCGGACAGGGGTAAACAATGAGCAGTTCTTC,CASSARTGVNNEQFF
TRBD1,NA,TRBJ1-3,TRBV28,TGTGCCAGCAGACAAACACAGGGGGAGGCTTGGGGAAACACCATATATTTT,CASRQTQGEAWGNTIYF